The present TCR beta chain was sequenced within a study of molecular identifiers for immune sequencing clone quantification. Study-wide results and caveats: Detectable among 800,000 to 1,000,000 naive cells, according to reports, was Jurkat TCR RNA spiked in from one cell.

Trimming left V 4 bases short and J 8 bases short, with 7 bases between. CDR3 length: 11 amino acids. CDR1 and CDR2 (germline): SGHDT, YYEEEE. This clonotype was detected a few times. What it binds is not known. MiXCR was run by TCRdb on the PCR reads, yielding one entry per CDR3 protein. The profile shows about 320,000 distinct CDR3 sequences, roughly a quarter of them singletons. The material sequenced was naive CD8+ T cells from blood, with Jurkat cell RNA spiked in. The subset here: FACS-sorted CD8+CD4-CCR7+CD45RA+ naive T cells. The rearrangement links TRBV5-6 to TRBJ2-1; D ambiguous. The receptor comes from a human donor in good health. Some libraries in this study had Jurkat cell RNA spiked in. CDR3 bases: TGTGCCAGCAGCCTGGCACATGAGCAGTTCTTC. This codes for CASSLAHEQFF.